One and the same sample provided the 14 T cell receptor beta chains below, sequenced in a study of patients and donors after allogeneic stem cell transplantation. Using its own MiXCR run on the RT-PCR reads, TCRdb lists one record per CDR3 protein. The data hold some 880,000 distinct CDR3 sequences, with approximately 18% observed a single time. Sample: blood, either unsorted or a sorted T cell fraction (not recorded which). Receptors originate from a human donor who was either an allogeneic HSCT recipient or a stem cell or donor lymphocyte infusion donor (not recorded which). It is not recorded whose cells these are; they may come from a transplant donor.

V and J are TRBV24-1 and TRBJ2-1, with D possibly matching TRBD1 (6 bases). The germline gives CDR1 KGHDR, CDR2 SFDVKD. The CDR3 has 15 residues. V lost 0 bases and J lost 3, with 8 bases in between. CDR3 in DNA: TGTGCCACCAGTGATTTGACAGGGAACTACAATGAGCAGTTCTTC. Its translation is CATSDLTGNYNEQFF.

This clonotype was picked up many times. The J gene is TRBJ2-3, the V gene TRBV7-2; maybe TRBD2 (5 bases). The V and J ends lost 5 bases and 10 bases respectively, with 16 bases between them. This CDR3 has 13 amino acids. Germline V CDR1 and CDR2: SGHTA, FQGNSA. CDR3 bases: TGTGCCAGCAGCCAAGAACTAGGTCTTTCGCAGTATTTT. Protein sequence: CASSQELGLSQYF.

This clonotype was seen more than once but under ten times. The chain combines TRBV20-1 with TRBJ2-7; tentative D call: TRBD2 (6 bases). Germline V gene sequence: CDR1 DFQATT, CDR2 SNEGSKA (reference sequence). The CDR3 is 12 residues long. V was trimmed by 3 bases and J by 11 bases, leaving 17 bases between them. The CDR3 sequence: CSARGDREREYF. The DNA of the CDR3 is TGCAGTGCTAGGGGGGACCGGGAGCGGGAGTACTTC.

The sample holds many counts of this clonotype. This chain links TRBV7-2 with TRBJ2-3; D uncertain. Germline CDR1 SGHTA, CDR2 FQGNSA. V lost 3 bases, J lost 5 bases, and 6 bases lay in between. The CDR3 loop spans 12 amino acids. The CDR3 region has the DNA TGTGCCAGCAGCTTCGGCAAAGATACGCAGTATTTT. Encoded protein: CASSFGKDTQYF.

The V gene is TRBV6-2 or TRBV6-3, the J gene TRBJ2-1; D is tentatively TRBD1 or TRBD2 (5 bases each). With 8 bases removed from V and 6 bases from J, the gap between germline ends came to 17 bases. The CDR3 totals 14 residues. CDR1 is MNHEY, CDR2 SVGEGT, per germline. The CDR3 DNA is TGTGCCAGCCACCCGGGACCAACTGGCAATGAGCAGTTCTTC. It codes for CASHPGPTGNEQFF.

At least ten counts were recorded for this clonotype. The chain employs TRBV9 and TRBJ2-2; perhaps TRBD2 as D (6 bases). V lost 0 bases, J lost 1 base, and 10 bases lay in between. From germline, CDR1 is SGDLS and CDR2 YYNGEE. This CDR3 is 16 amino acids long. CDR3 residues: CASSVAERVNTGELFF. CDR3 DNA: TGTGCCAGCAGCGTAGCTGAGCGGGTGAACACCGGGGAGCTGTTTTTT.

This sequence joins TRBV20-1 and TRBJ1-2; D is uncertain. Germline lookup yields CDR1 DFQATT and CDR2 SNEGSKA (reference sequence). The CDR3 loop spans 11 amino acids. Trimming removed 6 bases at V and 8 bases at J, with 13 bases between. This chain's CDR3 is CSAPGERGYTF. The CDR3 DNA reads as TGCAGTGCCCCAGGAGAGCGCGGCTACACCTTC.

The chain links TRBV19 to TRBJ2-1, with D possibly matching TRBD2 (6 bases). V lost 5 bases and J lost 6, with 11 bases in between. CDR3 length: 13 residues. CDR1 is LNHDA and CDR2 is SQIVND in the germline V gene (reference sequence). CDR3 sequence: CASSFGTRNEQFF. CDR3 bases: TGTGCCAGTAGTTTCGGGACTCGCAATGAGCAGTTCTTC.

This clonotype has ten or more counts. The rearrangement links TRBV12-3 or TRBV12-4 to TRBJ2-1; unclear D gene. This CDR3 has 13 residues. The V gene lost 3 bases and the J gene lost 4 bases, with 7 bases spanning the gap. CDR3 in DNA: TGTGCCAGCAGTTTGAGTCTGTACAATGAGCAGTTCTTC. Translation gives CASSLSLYNEQFF.

The table lists this clonotype with many counts. V and J are TRBV20-1 and TRBJ2-7; D not resolved. The CDR3 spans 11 residues. Germline CDR1 DFQATT, CDR2 SNEGSKA (reference sequence). The V and J ends lost 7 bases and 6 bases respectively, with 13 bases between them. This CDR3 reads CSVSPGREQYF. CDR3 DNA: TGCAGTGTCAGCCCAGGACGCGAGCAGTACTTC.

The chain joins TRBV5-1 to TRBJ2-1; the D is unclear. The germline V gene has CDR1 SGHRS and CDR2 YFSETQ. CDR3 length: 15 residues. The ends were cut back, 0 bases at V and 0 bases at J, with 7 bases in the middle. In DNA, the CDR3 is TGCGCCAGCAGCTTGGTCTTTATCTCCTACAATGAGCAGTTCTTC. Its translation is CASSLVFISYNEQFF.

The table lists this clonotype with a count of one. CDR3 protein: CASSGQGDTKTQYF. The CDR3, as DNA: TGTGCCAGCAGCGGACAGGGGGATACGAAGACCCAGTACTTC. The rearrangement links TRBV2 to TRBJ2-5; 10 positions match TRBD1. The CDR3 extends over 14 amino acids. Germline CDR1 is SNHLY and CDR2 is FYNNEI. V gave up 6 bases and J gave up 6 bases; unmatched junction bases: 7.

This chain connects TRBV4-3 to TRBJ1-4; D is unresolved. The germline V gene encodes CDR1 LGHNA and CDR2 YSLEER. V lost 1 base to trimming and J lost 8 bases, with 11 bases between them. The CDR3 extends over 14 amino acids. The CDR3 DNA is TGCGCCAGCAGCCAAGTAGTAGGGAGAGAAAAACTGTTTTTT. Amino acid sequence: CASSQVVGREKLFF.

This chain links TRBV12-3 or TRBV12-4 with TRBJ1-2, with a weak D call TRBD1 (5 bases). V was shortened by 1 base and J by 12 bases, with 15 bases between the two germline ends. The CDR3 covers 13 residues. CDR3 coding DNA: TGTGCCAGCAGTTTAGGGTGGGGCGACGGGGACACCTTC. It codes for CASSLGWGDGDTF.